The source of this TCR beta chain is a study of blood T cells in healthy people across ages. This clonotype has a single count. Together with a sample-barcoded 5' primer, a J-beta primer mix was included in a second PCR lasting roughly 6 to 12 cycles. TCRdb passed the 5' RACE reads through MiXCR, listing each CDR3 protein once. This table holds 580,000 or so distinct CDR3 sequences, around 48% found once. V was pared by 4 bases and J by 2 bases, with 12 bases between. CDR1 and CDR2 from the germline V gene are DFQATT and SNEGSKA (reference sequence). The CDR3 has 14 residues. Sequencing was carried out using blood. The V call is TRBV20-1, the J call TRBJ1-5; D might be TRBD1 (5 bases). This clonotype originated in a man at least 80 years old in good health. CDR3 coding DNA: TGCAGTGCTACCAGGGTTGGGCGCAATCAGCCCCAGCATTTT. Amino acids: CSATRVGRNQPQHF.